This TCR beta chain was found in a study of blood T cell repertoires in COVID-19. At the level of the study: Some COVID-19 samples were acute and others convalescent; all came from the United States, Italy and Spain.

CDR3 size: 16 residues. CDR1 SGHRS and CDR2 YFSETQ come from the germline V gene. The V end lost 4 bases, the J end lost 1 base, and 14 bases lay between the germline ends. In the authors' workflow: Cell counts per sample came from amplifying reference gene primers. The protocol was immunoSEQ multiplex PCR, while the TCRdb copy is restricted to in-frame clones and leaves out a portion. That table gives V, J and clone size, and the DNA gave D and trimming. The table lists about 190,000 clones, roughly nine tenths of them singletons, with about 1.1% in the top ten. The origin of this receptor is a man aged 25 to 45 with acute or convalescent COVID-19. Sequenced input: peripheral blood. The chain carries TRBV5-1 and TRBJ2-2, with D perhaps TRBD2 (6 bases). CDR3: CASSTGDGKNTGELFF. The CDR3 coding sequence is TGCGCCAGCAGCACGGGGGACGGAAAGAACACCGGGGAGCTGTTTTTT.